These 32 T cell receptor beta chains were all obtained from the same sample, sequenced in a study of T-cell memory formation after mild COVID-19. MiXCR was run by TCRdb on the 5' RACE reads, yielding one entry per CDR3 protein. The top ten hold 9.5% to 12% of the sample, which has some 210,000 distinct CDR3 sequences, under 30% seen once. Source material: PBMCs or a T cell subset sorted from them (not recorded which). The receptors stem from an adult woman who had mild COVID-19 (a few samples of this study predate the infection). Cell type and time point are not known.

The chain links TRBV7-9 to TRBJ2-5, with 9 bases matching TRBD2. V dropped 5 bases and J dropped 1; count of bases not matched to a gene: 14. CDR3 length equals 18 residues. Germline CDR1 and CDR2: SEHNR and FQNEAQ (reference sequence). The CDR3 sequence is CASSPSPVGRGGQETQYF. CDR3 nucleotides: TGTGCCAGCAGCCCTAGCCCGGTGGGGCGGGGGGGCCAAGAGACCCAGTACTTC.

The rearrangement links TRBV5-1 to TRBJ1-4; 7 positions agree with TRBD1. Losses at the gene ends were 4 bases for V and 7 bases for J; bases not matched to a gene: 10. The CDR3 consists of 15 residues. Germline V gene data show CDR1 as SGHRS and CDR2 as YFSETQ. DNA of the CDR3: TGCGCCAGCAGCCTGGAGACAGGGTCGGGTGAAAAACTGTTTTTT. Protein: CASSLETGSGEKLFF.

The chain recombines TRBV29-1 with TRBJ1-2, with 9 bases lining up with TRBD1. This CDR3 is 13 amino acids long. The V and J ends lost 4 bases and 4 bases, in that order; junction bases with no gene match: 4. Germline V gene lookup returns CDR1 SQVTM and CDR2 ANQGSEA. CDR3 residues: CSVGTGEIYGYTF. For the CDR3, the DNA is TGCAGCGTTGGGACAGGGGAAATCTATGGCTACACCTTC.

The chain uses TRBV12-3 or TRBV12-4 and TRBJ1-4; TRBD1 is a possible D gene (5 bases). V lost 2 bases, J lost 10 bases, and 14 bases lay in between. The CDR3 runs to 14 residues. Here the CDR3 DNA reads TGTGCCAGCAGTTTACGGACAATTAAAGGAAAACTGTTTTTT. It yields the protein CASSLRTIKGKLFF.

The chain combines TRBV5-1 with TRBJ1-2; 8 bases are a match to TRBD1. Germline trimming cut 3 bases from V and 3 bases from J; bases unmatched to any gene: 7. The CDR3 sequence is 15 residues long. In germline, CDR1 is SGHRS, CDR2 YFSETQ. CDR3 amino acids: CASSSTGGGYYGYTF. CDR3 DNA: TGCGCCAGCAGCTCAACAGGGGGAGGGTACTATGGCTACACCTTC.

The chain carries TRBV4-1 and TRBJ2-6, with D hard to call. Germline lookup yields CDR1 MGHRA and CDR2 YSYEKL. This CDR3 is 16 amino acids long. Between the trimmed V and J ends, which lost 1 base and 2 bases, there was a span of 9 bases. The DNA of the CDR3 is TGCGCCAGCAGCCAAGCCCGTGGGGCTGGGGCCAACGTCCTGACTTTC. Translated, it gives CASSQARGAGANVLTF.

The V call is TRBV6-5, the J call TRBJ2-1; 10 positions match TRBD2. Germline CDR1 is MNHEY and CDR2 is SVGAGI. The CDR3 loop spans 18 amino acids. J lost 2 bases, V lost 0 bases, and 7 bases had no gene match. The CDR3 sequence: CASSYSIPSGGAYNEQFF. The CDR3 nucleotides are TGTGCCAGCAGTTACTCCATACCGAGCGGGGGGGCCTACAATGAGCAGTTCTTC.

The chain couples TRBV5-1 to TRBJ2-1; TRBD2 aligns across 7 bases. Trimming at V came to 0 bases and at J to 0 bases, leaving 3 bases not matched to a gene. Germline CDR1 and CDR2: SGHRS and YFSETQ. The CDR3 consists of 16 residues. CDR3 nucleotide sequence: TGCGCCAGCAGCTTGGATTTAGCGGGCTCCTACAATGAGCAGTTCTTC. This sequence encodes CASSLDLAGSYNEQFF.

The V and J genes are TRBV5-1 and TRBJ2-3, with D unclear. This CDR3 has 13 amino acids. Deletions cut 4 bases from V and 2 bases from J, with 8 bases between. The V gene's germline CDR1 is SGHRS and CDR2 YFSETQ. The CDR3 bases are TGCGCCAGCAGCCCAGTCCCCACAGATACGCAGTATTTT. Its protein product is CASSPVPTDTQYF.

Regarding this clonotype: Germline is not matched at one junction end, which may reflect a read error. The CDR3 sequence is CARSLTGIVGQETQYF. CDR3 bases: TGTGCCAGAAGCCTCACAGGGATTGTAGGGCAAGAGACCCAGTACTTC. The chain uses TRBV3-1 and TRBJ2-5, with D perhaps TRBD1 (6 bases). The CDR3 runs 16 residues. CDR1 and CDR2 from the germline V gene are LGHDT and YNNKEL (reference sequence).

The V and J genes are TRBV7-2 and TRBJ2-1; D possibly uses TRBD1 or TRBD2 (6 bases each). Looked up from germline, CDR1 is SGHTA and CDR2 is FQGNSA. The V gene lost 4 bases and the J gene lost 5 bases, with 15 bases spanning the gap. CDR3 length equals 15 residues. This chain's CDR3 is CASSSQGLQHNEQFF. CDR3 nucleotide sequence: TGTGCCAGCAGCTCACAGGGACTCCAGCACAATGAGCAGTTCTTC.

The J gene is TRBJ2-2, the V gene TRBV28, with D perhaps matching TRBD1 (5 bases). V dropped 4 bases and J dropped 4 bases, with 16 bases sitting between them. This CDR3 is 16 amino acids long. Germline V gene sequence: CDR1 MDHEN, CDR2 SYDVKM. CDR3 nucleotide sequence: TGTGCCAGCAGTTCACTGGACATCTACCTCACCGGGGAGCTGTTTTTT. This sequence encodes CASSSLDIYLTGELFF.

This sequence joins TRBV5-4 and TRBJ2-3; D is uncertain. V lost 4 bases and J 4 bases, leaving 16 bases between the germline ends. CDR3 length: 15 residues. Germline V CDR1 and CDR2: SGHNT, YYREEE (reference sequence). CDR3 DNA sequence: TGTGCCAGCAGCCGAAGGGCTAGAGAATCAGATACGCAGTATTTT. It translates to CASSRRARESDTQYF. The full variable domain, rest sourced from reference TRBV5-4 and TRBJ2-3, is ETGVTQSPTHLIKTRGQQVTLRCSSQSGHNTVSWYQQALGQGPQFIFQYYREEENGRGNFPPRFSGLQFPNYSSELNVNALELDDSALYLCASSRRARESDTQYFGPGTRLTVL.

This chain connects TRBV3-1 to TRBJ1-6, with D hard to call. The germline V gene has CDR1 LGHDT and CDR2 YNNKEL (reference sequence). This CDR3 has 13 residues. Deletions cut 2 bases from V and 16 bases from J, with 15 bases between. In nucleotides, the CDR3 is TGTGCCAGCAGCCAAACCCTAACCGGGGTACTCCACTTT. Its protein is CASSQTLTGVLHF. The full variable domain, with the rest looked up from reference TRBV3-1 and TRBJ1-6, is DTAVSQTPKYLVTQMGNDKSIKCEQNLGHDTMYWYKQDSKKFLKIMFSYNNKELIINETVPNRFSPKSPDKAHLNLHINSLELGDSAVYFCASSQTLTGVLHFGNGTRLTVT.

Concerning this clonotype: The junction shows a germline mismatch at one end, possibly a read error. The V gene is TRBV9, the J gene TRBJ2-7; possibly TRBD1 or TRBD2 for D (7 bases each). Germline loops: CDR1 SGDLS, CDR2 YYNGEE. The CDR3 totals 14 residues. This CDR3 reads CASSPGGQSSEQYF. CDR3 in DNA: TGTGCCAGCAGCCCGGGGGGACAGTCCTCCGAGCAGTACTTC.

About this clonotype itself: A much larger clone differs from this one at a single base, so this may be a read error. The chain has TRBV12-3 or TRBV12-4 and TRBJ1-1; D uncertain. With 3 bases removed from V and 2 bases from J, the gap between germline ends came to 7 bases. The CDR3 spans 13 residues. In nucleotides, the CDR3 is TGTGCCAGCAGTTTTGAGGGTAACACTGAAGCTTTCTTT. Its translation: CASSFEGNTEAFF.

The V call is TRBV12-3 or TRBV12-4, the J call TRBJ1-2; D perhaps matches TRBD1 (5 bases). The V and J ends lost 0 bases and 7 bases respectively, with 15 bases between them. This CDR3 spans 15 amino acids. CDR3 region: CASSLAWTSASGYTF. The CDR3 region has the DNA TGTGCCAGCAGTTTAGCCTGGACATCAGCAAGTGGCTACACCTTC.

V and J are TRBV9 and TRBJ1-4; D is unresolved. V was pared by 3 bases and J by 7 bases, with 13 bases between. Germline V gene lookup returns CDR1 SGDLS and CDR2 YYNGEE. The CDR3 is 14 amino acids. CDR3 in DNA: TGTGCCAGCAGCGCCAGGTCCTGGGGTGAAAAACTGTTTTTT. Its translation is CASSARSWGEKLFF.

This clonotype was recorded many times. The CDR3 here is CASSLAGTGQETQYF. The CDR3 DNA reads as TGCGCCAGCAGCTTGGCAGGGACGGGACAAGAGACCCAGTACTTC. The J gene is TRBJ2-5, the V gene TRBV5-1; perhaps D is TRBD1 or TRBD2 (5 bases each). With 0 bases removed from V and 2 bases from J, the gap between germline ends came to 11 bases. CDR1 is SGHRS and CDR2 is YFSETQ in the germline V gene. CDR3 length equals 15 residues.

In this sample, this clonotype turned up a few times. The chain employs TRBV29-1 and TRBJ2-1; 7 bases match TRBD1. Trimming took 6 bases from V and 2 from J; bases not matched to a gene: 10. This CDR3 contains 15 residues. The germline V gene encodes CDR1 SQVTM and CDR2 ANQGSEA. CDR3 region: CSVLDRASAYNEQFF. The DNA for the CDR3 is TGCAGCGTGCTTGACAGGGCAAGCGCCTACAATGAGCAGTTCTTC.

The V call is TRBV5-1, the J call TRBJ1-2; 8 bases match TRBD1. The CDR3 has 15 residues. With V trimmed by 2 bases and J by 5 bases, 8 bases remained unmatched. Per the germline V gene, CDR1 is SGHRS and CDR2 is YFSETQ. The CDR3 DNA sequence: TGCGCCAGCAGCTTACTCCGGGACAGGAGTTATGGCTACACCTTC. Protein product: CASSLLRDRSYGYTF.

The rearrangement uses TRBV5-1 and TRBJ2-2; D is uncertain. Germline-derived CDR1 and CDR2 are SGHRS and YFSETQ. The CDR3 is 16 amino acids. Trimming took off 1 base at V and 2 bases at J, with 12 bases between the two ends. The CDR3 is CASSLIVHLNTGELFF. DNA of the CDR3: TGCGCCAGCAGCTTGATAGTCCACCTTAACACCGGGGAGCTGTTTTTT.

The CDR3 region has the DNA TGTGCCTCCCAGGGGAATGCCTACGAGCAGTACTTC. It specifies CASQGNAYEQYF. This chain links TRBV19 with TRBJ2-7; maybe TRBD1 (6 bases). This CDR3 is built from 12 residues. Trimming left V 11 bases short and J 2 bases short, with 13 bases between. Germline values: CDR1 LNHDA, CDR2 SQIVND (reference sequence).

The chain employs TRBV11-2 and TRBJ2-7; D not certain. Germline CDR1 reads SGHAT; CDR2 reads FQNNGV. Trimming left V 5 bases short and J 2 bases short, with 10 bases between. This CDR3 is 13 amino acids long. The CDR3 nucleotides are TGTGCCAGCAGCAATTCTATCGCCTACGAGCAGTACTTC. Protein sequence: CASSNSIAYEQYF.

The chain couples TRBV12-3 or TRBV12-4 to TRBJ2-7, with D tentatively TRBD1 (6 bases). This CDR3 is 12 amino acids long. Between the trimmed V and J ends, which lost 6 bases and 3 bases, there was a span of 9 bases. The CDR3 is CASSSTGYEQYF. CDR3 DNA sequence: TGTGCCAGCAGCTCGACAGGCTACGAGCAGTACTTC.

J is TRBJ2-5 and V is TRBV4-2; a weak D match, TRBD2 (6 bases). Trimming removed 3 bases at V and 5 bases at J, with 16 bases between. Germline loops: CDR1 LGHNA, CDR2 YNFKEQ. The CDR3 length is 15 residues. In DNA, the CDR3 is TGTGCCAGCAGCCAGGATTTTTCAGGGAGGGAGACCCAGTACTTC. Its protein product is CASSQDFSGRETQYF.

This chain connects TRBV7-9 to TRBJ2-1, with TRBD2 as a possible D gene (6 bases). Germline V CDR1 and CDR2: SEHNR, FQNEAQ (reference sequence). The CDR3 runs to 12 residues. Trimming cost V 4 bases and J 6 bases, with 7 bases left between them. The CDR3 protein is CASSWGGNEQFF. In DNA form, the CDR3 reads TGTGCCAGCAGCTGGGGAGGCAATGAGCAGTTCTTC.

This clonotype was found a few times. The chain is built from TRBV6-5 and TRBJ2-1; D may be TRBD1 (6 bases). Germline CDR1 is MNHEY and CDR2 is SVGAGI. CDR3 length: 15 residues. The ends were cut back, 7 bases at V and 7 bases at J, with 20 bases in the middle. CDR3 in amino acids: CASIQRGRGHNEQFF. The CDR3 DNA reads TGTGCCAGCATTCAGAGGGGGAGAGGGCATAATGAGCAGTTCTTC.

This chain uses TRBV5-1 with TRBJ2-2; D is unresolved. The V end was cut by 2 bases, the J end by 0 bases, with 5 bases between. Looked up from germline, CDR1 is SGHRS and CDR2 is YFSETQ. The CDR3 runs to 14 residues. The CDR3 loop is CASSFGANTGELFF. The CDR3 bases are TGCGCCAGCAGCTTTGGCGCGAACACCGGGGAGCTGTTTTTT.

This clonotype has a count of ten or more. CDR3 DNA sequence: TGTGCCAGCAGTCCAGGACTAGCGGGAGTCAATGAGCAGTTCTTC. Its translation: CASSPGLAGVNEQFF. The genes are TRBV12-3 or TRBV12-4 and TRBJ2-1, with 13 bases matching TRBD2. This CDR3 region has 15 residues. V lost 5 bases and J lost 6; bases outside the gene matches: 4.

The CDR3 nucleotides read TGTGCCAGCAGCCAAGGAAGATACGAGCAGTACTTC. Translation gives CASSQGRYEQYF. The V gene is TRBV3-1, the J gene TRBJ2-7; D unresolved. The V and J ends lost 1 base and 4 bases respectively, with 5 bases between them. This CDR3 region has 12 residues. CDR1 LGHDT and CDR2 YNNKEL come from the germline V gene (reference sequence).

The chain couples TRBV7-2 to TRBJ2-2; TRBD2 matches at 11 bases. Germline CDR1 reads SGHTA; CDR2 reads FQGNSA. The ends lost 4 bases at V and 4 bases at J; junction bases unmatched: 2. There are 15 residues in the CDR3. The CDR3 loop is CASSSLAGATGELFF. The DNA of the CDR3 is TGTGCCAGCAGCTCACTAGCGGGAGCCACCGGGGAGCTGTTTTTT.